This is a list of T cell receptor beta chains from one sample in a study of regulatory T cells in long-lasting Graves disease. TCRdb re-derived calls from the multiplex PCR reads in MiXCR, one entry per CDR3 protein. The table shows under 400,000 distinct CDR3 sequences, with about a sixth occurring only once. The sample also formed part of further work on T cells in Graves' hyperthyroidism and ophthalmopathy.

The specimen comprised peripheral blood mononuclear cells (PBMCs), sampled at new diagnosis, from a patient treated with antithyroid drugs. These receptor sequences come from a man aged 35-49 years with Graves disease. The CDR3 runs from the conserved cysteine through the conserved F or W. D genes are given only for firm matches. Rows may omit the clone size; those that give it use once, few, many or a size class.

TRBD1	many	TRBJ2-7	TRBV2	TGTGCCATCAGACAGGGGGTCGAGCAGTACTTC	CAIRQGVEQYF
TRBD1	many	TRBJ1-1	TRBV28	TGTGCCAGCAGTGATAATACCGGGACAGTCGAAGCTTTCTTT	CASSDNTGTVEAFF
TRBD2	many	TRBJ2-7	TRBV3-1	TGTGCCAGCAGCCCAACTAGCGAGGGAGAGCAGTACTTC	CASSPTSEGEQYF
NA	many	TRBJ1-2	TRBV4-2	TGTGCCAGCAGCCAAGACCCAGGGATGTTCTATGGCTACACCTTC	CASSQDPGMFYGYTF
NA	NA	TRBJ1-4	TRBV4-3	TGCGCCAGCAGAGATACCAATCAAAAACTGTTTTTT	CASRDTNQKLFF
NA	NA	TRBJ1-4	TRBV6-1	TGTGCCAGCAGTGAAGGTGGCAAAGCTAATGAAAAACTGTTTTTT	CASSEGGKANEKLFF
NA	many	TRBJ1-2	TRBV2	TGTGCCAGCAGTGAGGTCGGGAGGTACGATGATGGCTACACCTTC	CASSEVGRYDDGYTF
NA	many	TRBJ2-5	TRBV5-5	TGTGCCAGCAGCTCCCGTCTGATAGGGACCCAGTACTTC	CASSSRLIGTQYF
NA	NA	TRBJ1-5	TRBV20-1	TGCAGTGCTAGAGATTTCGGGGGCAGACAGCCCCAGCATTTT	CSARDFGGRQPQHF
NA	many	TRBJ1-1	TRBV20-1	TGCAGTGGGTCCACAGGCAGGTTCACTGAAGCTTTCTTT	CSGSTGRFTEAFF
TRBD2	many	TRBJ2-7	TRBV9	TGTGCCAGCAGCACGCGAAACAGCGGGAACGAGCAGTACTTC	CASSTRNSGNEQYF
NA	NA	TRBJ2-7	TRBV30	TGTGCCTGGAGTGGTGCGGGACAACCGCCCTACGAGCAGTACTTC	CAWSGAGQPPYEQYF
NA	few	TRBJ2-5	TRBV5-1	TGCGCCAGCAGCTGGGGCAGGGCAGAGACCCAGTACTTC	CASSWGRAETQYF
NA	few	TRBJ1-2	TRBV6-2/TRBV6-3	TGTGCCAGCAGTCTCGACAGAATCTATGGCTACACCTTC	CASSLDRIYGYTF
NA	many	TRBJ1-1	TRBV2	TGTGCCAGCAGTTGGGGGGACGAAGGGTCTGAAGCTTTCTTT	CASSWGDEGSEAFF
TRBD2	many	TRBJ2-1	TRBV3-1	TGTGCCAGCAGCCAATGGACTAGCGGGGGGTACAATGAGCAGTTCTTC	CASSQWTSGGYNEQFF
NA	few	TRBJ1-4	TRBV3-1	TGTGCCAGCAGCCCTCGGGGGATACGGGAAAAACTGTTTTTT	CASSPRGIREKLFF
NA	NA	TRBJ1-1	TRBV5-5	TGTGCCAGCAGCCCGCCGGACAGAATGAACACTGAAGCTTTCTTT	CASSPPDRMNTEAFF
TRBD2	many	TRBJ2-5	TRBV5-4	TGTGCCAGCAGCTTGGGTAGCGGGGGGGCTCGAGAGACCCAGTACTTC	CASSLGSGGARETQYF
NA	NA	TRBJ2-7	TRBV2	TGTGCCAGCACCGGGACTTCCATGTCCTACGAGCAGTACTTC	CASTGTSMSYEQYF
TRBD2	many	TRBJ2-7	TRBV5-1	TGCGCCAGCAGCTTAAGCGGGGATGGATCCTACGAGCAGTACTTC	CASSLSGDGSYEQYF
NA	many	TRBJ2-3	TRBV18	TGTGCCAGCTCACGGGTGGAGCGCACAGATACGCAGTATTTT	CASSRVERTDTQYF
NA	many	TRBJ1-6	TRBV7-8	TGTGCCAGCATGCCGGGGTTGTATGAGAGCTCCTATAATTCACCCCTCCACTTT	CASMPGLYESSYNSPLHF
NA	NA	TRBJ2-1	TRBV18	TGTGCCAGCTCACCTCCCCCATGGAAAAACCCCAAAAATTACAATGAGCAGTTCTTC	CASSPPPWKNPKNYNEQFF
TRBD2	NA	TRBJ2-3	TRBV7-2	TGTGCCAGCAGCTTAAGGCTAGCGGGGGGAGCAGATACGCAGTATTTT	CASSLRLAGGADTQYF
NA	many	TRBJ1-2	TRBV28	TGTGCCAGCAGTTTTCGGTTATATGGCTACACCTTC	CASSFRLYGYTF
NA	many	TRBJ2-4	TRBV7-3	TGTGCCAGCAGCGCCAGTTCAGGGACTGCCAAAAACATTCAGTACTTC	CASSASSGTAKNIQYF
NA	many	TRBJ2-7	TRBV11-2	TGTGCCAGCAGCTTAAACGGATACGAGCAGTACTTC	CASSLNGYEQYF
TRBD2	many	TRBJ2-7	TRBV12-3/TRBV12-4	TGTGCCAGCAGTCATACAAGGACTAGCGGGGGGTCATACGAGCAGTACTTC	CASSHTRTSGGSYEQYF
NA	NA	TRBJ2-7	TRBV30	TGTGCCTGGAGTGCCTTCGGTTCCTACGAGCAGTACTTC	CAWSAFGSYEQYF
NA	NA	TRBJ2-2	TRBV11-2	TGTGCCAGCAGCTTACACCTGCCAGGGGCCGGGGAGCTGTTTTTT	CASSLHLPGAGELFF
TRBD1	NA	TRBJ1-2	TRBV7-9	TGTGCCAGCAGCTTAGTGGACAGGGTCCAACCTAACTATGGCTACACCTTC	CASSLVDRVQPNYGYTF
TRBD1	many	TRBJ1-4	TRBV5-1	TGCGCCAGCAGCTTGCGACAGGGAAGTGAAAAACTGTTTTTT	CASSLRQGSEKLFF
NA	many	TRBJ1-1	TRBV15	TGTGCCACCAGCAGGACAAACAGCGATCTTGAAGCTTTCTTT	CATSRTNSDLEAFF
TRBD1	NA	TRBJ1-1	TRBV12-3/TRBV12-4	TGTGCCAGCAGCAGGGGGGGCTCTGAAGCTTTCTTT	CASSRGGSEAFF
TRBD2	few	TRBJ2-7	TRBV6-1	TGTGCCACAATAGCGGGGGGCTACGAGCAGTACTTC	CATIAGGYEQYF
TRBD1	many	TRBJ2-3	TRBV7-9	TGTGCCAGCAGCGACTCAGGGGGTGGACTCACAGATACGCAGTATTTT	CASSDSGGGLTDTQYF
NA	many	TRBJ1-1	TRBV11-1	TGTGCCAGCAGCTTAGGACCCTGGAACACTGAAGCTTTCTTT	CASSLGPWNTEAFF
NA	many	TRBJ2-3	TRBV6-1	TGTGCCAGCAGTGGGAAAAGGGGCCTCTCGTATTATATCACAGATACGCAGTATTTT	CASSGKRGLSYYITDTQYF
TRBD2	many	TRBJ2-3	TRBV29-1	TGCAGCGTTGATATAGCGGGGACAAGAGATACGCAGTATTTT	CSVDIAGTRDTQYF
TRBD2	many	TRBJ2-1	TRBV12-3/TRBV12-4	TGTGCCAGCAGTGCCCGGGGAGGGAGCTCCTACAATGAGCAGTTCTTC	CASSARGGSSYNEQFF
NA	NA	TRBJ2-4	TRBV11-2	TGTGCCAGCAGCTCCCGGCCATCGGCCAAAAACATTCAGTACTTC	CASSSRPSAKNIQYF
TRBD2	few	TRBJ2-3	TRBV7-9	TGTGCCAGCAGTACTAGACTAGCGGGGCTCGTAGATACGCAGTATTTT	CASSTRLAGLVDTQYF
NA	many	TRBJ2-5	TRBV6-1	TGTGCCAGCAGTCCCATGCAAGGGGGATCCCAAGAGACCCAGTACTTC	CASSPMQGGSQETQYF
NA	many	TRBJ2-5	TRBV6-5	TGTGCCAGCAGTTACTCATTCTCAATCCAAGAGACCCAGTACTTC	CASSYSFSIQETQYF
NA	many	TRBJ2-1	TRBV5-1	TGCGCCAGCAGCTTGGTGACAGGTTGGGAGAACAATGAGCAGTTCTTC	CASSLVTGWENNEQFF
NA	few	TRBJ2-6	TRBV6-2/TRBV6-3	TGTGCCAGCAGTGCGACCTTAGGGGCCAACGTCCTGACTTTC	CASSATLGANVLTF
TRBD1	many	TRBJ2-7	TRBV2	TGTGCCAGCAGTGAACAGCGACAGGGGGCATACGAGCAGTACTTC	CASSEQRQGAYEQYF
NA	many	TRBJ2-1	TRBV24-1	TGTGCCACCAGTGATTTGAGGGGGGGCATGTATGAGCAGTTCTTC	CATSDLRGGMYEQFF
NA	NA	TRBJ2-7	TRBV10-1	TGCGCCAGCAGTGAGACCGCTGTGGGATCGTCCTACGAGCAGTACTTC	CASSETAVGSSYEQYF
TRBD2	NA	TRBJ2-1	TRBV6-1	TGTGCCAGCCTGGGGCGGGGGAAACACAATGAGCAGTTCTTC	CASLGRGKHNEQFF
NA	few	TRBJ2-4	TRBV28	TGTGCCAGTCAAATGGGCGGGGCTGTAAACATTCAGTACTTC	CASQMGGAVNIQYF
NA	many	TRBJ1-1	TRBV20-1	TGCAGTGCTCCCAAGGCCGGGGGGGATAACACTGAAGCTTTCTTT	CSAPKAGGDNTEAFF
NA	many	TRBJ2-1	TRBV28	TGTGCCACTACACCCCTCCGGGCTTTTCAGGGCCCGGCTAACAATGAGCAGTTCTTC	CATTPLRAFQGPANNEQFF